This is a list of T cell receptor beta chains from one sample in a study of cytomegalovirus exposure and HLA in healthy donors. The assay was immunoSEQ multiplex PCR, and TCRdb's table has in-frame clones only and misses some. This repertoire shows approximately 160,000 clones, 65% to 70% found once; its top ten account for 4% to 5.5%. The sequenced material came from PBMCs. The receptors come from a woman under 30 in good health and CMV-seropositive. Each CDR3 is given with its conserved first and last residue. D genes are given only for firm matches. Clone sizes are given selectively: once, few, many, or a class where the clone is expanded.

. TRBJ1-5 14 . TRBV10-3 CAISEGVVNQPQHF TGTGCCATCTCCGAGGGGGTGGTCAATCAGCCCCAGCATTTT
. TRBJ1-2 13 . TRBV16 CASSQWGPYGYTF TGTGCCAGCAGCCAATGGGGGCCCTATGGCTACACCTTC
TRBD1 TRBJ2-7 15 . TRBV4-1 CASSQFGTGIYEQYF TGCGCCAGCAGCCAATTCGGGACAGGGATCTACGAGCAGTACTTC
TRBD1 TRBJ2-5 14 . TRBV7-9 CASSLRGQGETQYF TGTGCCAGCAGCTTAAGGGGGCAGGGGGAGACCCAGTACTTC
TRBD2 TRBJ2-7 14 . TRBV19 CATGTSGSPYEQYF TGTGCCACGGGGACTAGCGGTTCCCCCTACGAGCAGTACTTC
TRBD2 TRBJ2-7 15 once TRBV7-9 CASSEGASGSYEQYF TGTGCCAGCAGCGAGGGGGCTAGCGGGAGTTACGAGCAGTACTTC
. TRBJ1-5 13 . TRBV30 CASGESSNQPQHF TGTGCGTCAGGGGAGTCGAGCAATCAGCCCCAGCATTTT
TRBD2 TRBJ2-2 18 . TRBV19 CASSIGRGLAAYTGELFF TGTGCCAGTAGTATAGGAAGGGGCCTAGCGGCCTACACCGGGGAGCTGTTTTTT
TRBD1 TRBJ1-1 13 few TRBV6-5 CASSAIQGPEAFF TGTGCCAGCAGCGCGATACAGGGGCCTGAAGCTTTCTTT
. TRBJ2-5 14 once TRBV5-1 CASSLRQVQETQYF TGCGCCAGCAGCTTGAGACAAGTCCAAGAGACCCAGTACTTC
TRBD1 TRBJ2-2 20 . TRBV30 CAWSLGRGLMDPANTGELFF TGTGCCTGGAGTTTGGGCAGGGGGCTAATGGACCCCGCGAACACCGGGGAGCTGTTTTTT
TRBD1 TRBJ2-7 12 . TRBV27 CASSYRGSEQYF TGTGCCAGCAGTTACAGGGGAAGCGAGCAGTACTTC
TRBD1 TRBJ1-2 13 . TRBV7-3 CASSLGQGYGYTF TGTGCCAGCAGCTTAGGACAGGGATATGGCTACACCTTC
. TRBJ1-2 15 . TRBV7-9 CASSSSGGMNYGYTF TGTGCCAGCAGCTCCTCGGGGGGCATGAACTATGGCTACACCTTC
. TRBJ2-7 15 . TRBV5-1 CASGPRGRGDYEQYF TGCGCCAGCGGCCCCCGGGGCAGGGGAGACTACGAGCAGTACTTC
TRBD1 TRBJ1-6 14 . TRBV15 CATTRDRINSPLHF TGTGCCACCACCAGGGACAGGATCAATTCACCCCTCCACTTT
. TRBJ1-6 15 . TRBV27 CASSLYEHTPGLLHF TGTGCCAGCAGTTTATATGAACACACCCCTGGACTCCTCCACTTT
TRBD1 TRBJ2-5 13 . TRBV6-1 CASREQTGETQYF TGTGCCAGCAGGGAGCAGACAGGGGAGACCCAGTACTTC
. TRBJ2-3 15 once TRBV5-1 CASSLRQTSTDTQYF TGCGCCAGCAGCTTACGACAGACTAGCACAGATACGCAGTATTTT
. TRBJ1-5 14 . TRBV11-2 CASSSQNSNQPQHF TGTGCCAGCAGCTCCCAGAATAGCAATCAGCCCCAGCATTTT
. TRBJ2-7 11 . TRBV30 CAWSVRDEQYF TGTGCCTGGAGTGTACGAGACGAGCAGTACTTC
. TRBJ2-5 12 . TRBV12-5 CASGLVRETQYF TGTGCTAGTGGTTTGGTCAGAGAGACCCAGTACTTC
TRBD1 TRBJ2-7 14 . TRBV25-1 CASRAGTGTYEQYF TGTGCCAGCAGGGCCGGGACAGGGACCTACGAGCAGTACTTC
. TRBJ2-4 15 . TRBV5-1 CASSFGGSAKNIQYF TGCGCCAGCAGCTTCGGTGGTAGCGCCAAAAACATTCAGTACTTC
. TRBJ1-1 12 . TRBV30 CAWIEGVAEAFF TGTGCCTGGATCGAGGGAGTCGCTGAAGCTTTCTTT
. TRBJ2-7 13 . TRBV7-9 CASSFLDSYEQYF TGTGCCAGCAGCTTTTTAGATTCCTACGAGCAGTACTTC
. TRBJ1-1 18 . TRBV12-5 CASGPGGPGLKEDTEAFF TGTGCTAGTGGTCCTGGGGGCCCGGGATTAAAGGAGGACACTGAAGCTTTCTTT
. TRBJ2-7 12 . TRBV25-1 CASTRDDYEQYF TGTGCCAGCACTAGAGACGACTACGAGCAGTACTTC
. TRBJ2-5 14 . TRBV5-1 CASSLEDRQETQYF TGCGCCAGCAGCTTGGAGGACAGACAAGAGACCCAGTACTTC
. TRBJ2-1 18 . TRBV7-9 CASSLSGQRPSSYNEQFF TGTGCCAGCAGCTTATCAGGACAGAGACCATCTTCCTACAATGAGCAGTTCTTC
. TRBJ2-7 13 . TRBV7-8 CASSLALRVEQYF TGTGCCAGCAGCTTAGCGCTCAGGGTCGAGCAGTACTTC